A single TCR beta chain is shown here with its context. The data were produced by immunoSEQ multiplex PCR, yet TCRdb's version contains in-frame clones alone and is incomplete. Seen here are some 170,000 clones, 80% to 90% observed once, and the top ten hold around 19%. Trimming took 10 bases from V and 0 from J; bases not matched to a gene: 7. This CDR3 has 14 residues. Germline V gene lookup returns CDR1 LNHNV and CDR2 YYDKDF (reference sequence). The data belong to a study of blood T cell repertoires in COVID-19. Turning to the study itself: Samples of COVID-19 (acute and convalescent) were obtained from the United States, Italy and Spain. The analysed material was cDNA or gDNA that came from T cells, B-cell-depleted T cells, or PBMCs.

The receptor comes from a woman of 80 years or more with acute or convalescent COVID-19. The sample consisted of peripheral blood. This chain links TRBV15 with TRBJ2-3; 7 nucleotides line up with TRBD1. Here the CDR3 reads CAILRTGSTDTQYF. CDR3 DNA: TGTGCCATCTTACGGACAGGTAGCACAGATACGCAGTATTTT.